This T cell receptor beta chain was recovered during a study of identical twins. Broader study findings: Out-of-frame beta sequences exhibited a weaker degree of excess twin sharing. These conclusions were based on statistical analysis (cross-sectional, not following the same donors).

In regard to this clonotype: What it binds is not known.

The germline CDR1 and CDR2 sequences are SEHNR and FQNEAQ (reference sequence). The length of the CDR3 is 16 residues. Trimming took 5 bases from V and 1 from J, leaving 17 bases between them. A universal primer binding site was introduced by template switching. The final cDNA contained unique molecular identifiers. TCRdb reprocessed the 5' RACE reads with MiXCR, giving one entry per CDR3 protein. The sample has 200,000 to 250,000 distinct CDR3 sequences, about 14% seen once. Healthy Caucasians provided all donations. The rearrangement uses TRBV7-9 and TRBJ1-1; D unclear. The sequenced sample consisted of memory (CD45RO+) T cells sorted from blood. This sequence was found in a woman aged 18-29 years in good health. The CDR3 loop reads CASSPAGRDRNTEAFF. As DNA, the CDR3 is TGTGCCAGCAGCCCGGCCGGACGCGATAGGAACACTGAAGCTTTCTTT.